This TCR beta chain is drawn from a study of naive and memory T cell subsets (dated by TCRdb to the late 2010s). General notes on the study: The figure summarizing these samples reported some ten blood donors, 7 tuberculin skin test biopsies and 3 saline control biopsies. Usually PCR2 was run as a SYBR Green qPCR and stopped at a set threshold, although low-input samples could use end-point PCR (roughly 6 cycles) instead. Summary of the overall study and its limitations: The potential sensitivity of the RNA-based method to TCR transcript changes with T cell activation and differentiation was acknowledged.

Receptor amplification or capture employed 5' RACE. The ligated cDNA was amplified in four rounds of PCR with nested alpha and beta constant region primers together with the SP2 primer. For the blood and skin samples, reverse transcription of TCR RNA was done with SuperScript IV along with alpha and beta constant region primers. An oligonucleotide carrying the Illumina SP2 primer and a UMI was ligated to the cDNA 3' end using T4 RNA ligase 1. The 12-nucleotide UMI consisted of two random hexamers with an eight-base spacer between the hexamers to prevent hairpin formation. From the second PCR onward, TCR alpha and beta chain libraries were processed separately and dual indexed for multiplexing. After pooling, the indexed libraries were analyzed by capillary electrophoresis and sequenced on either an Illumina MiSeq or NextSeq. PhiX DNA at roughly 5-7% was added to the libraries to raise base diversity and improve cluster recognition. The authors' analysis ran thus. Demultiplexor took UMIs from read 2, joined the UMIs to the TCR sequence from read 1, and separated reads according to sample indices. Decombinator identified V and J genes and V-J junctions and gave each TCR a five-part identifier that included V and J deletions. UMIs were used by Collapsinator to correct sequencing errors and PCR amplification heterogeneity, so that a UMI-based abundance was obtained for each TCR. CDR3Translator turned identifiers into nucleotide sequence, translated that sequence into amino acids, and pulled out CDR3 regions based on terminal motifs. After normalization to the amount of input RNA, error-corrected alpha and beta TCR counts from blood and skin were compared. TCRdb reanalyzed the raw reads on its own, using fastp at Q25 for trimming and MiXCR for clone calling, and kept in-frame beta chains. Rows with a matching CDR3 protein are joined into one entry that keeps the most common DNA and genes. The V and J calls, along with clone size, are taken from TCRdb and not from the paper's own processing. This sample holds some 60,000 distinct CDR3 sequences; about 7.1% were observed only once. 9% to 10% of the sample comes from the top ten.

Ten or more counts support this clonotype. Its antigen is unknown. No much larger clone is present one base from it, and per-base qualities are unavailable. A robust, sensitive protocol for the amplification, sequencing and analysis of TCRs was described in the study, in which 3' ligation of a UMI-containing oligonucleotide to TCR cDNA was used. For whole blood analysis, 2.5 to 3 ml of peripheral blood was collected from healthy adult volunteers into Tempus tubes, and RNA was extracted following the manufacturer's instructions. Total RNA, without cell sorting, was DNase treated with RQ1 DNase before reverse transcription, targeting 1 to 1000 ng input. Libraries were prepared from skin biopsies and whole blood to test how robust the pipeline was in samples where T cells are a minority population. The TCR was taken from a female donor in good health.

The DNA sequence is given as TGCAGCGTTGTATACCCACCCGCGAACACTGAAGCTTTCTTT. This yields the protein CSVVYPPANTEAFF. This chain is built from TRBV29-1 and TRBJ1-1; no D gene is confidently identified. The CDR3, from cysteine to phenylalanine, totals 14 residues. Only the CDR3 DNA is retained, 42 bases long and in frame from the first base. Trimming takes 4 bases from V and 1 base from J, and the germline ends sit 13 bases apart. The germline V gene encodes CDR1 SQVTM and CDR2 ANQGSEA. When the CDR3 is completed using the reference TRBV29-1 and TRBJ1-1 genes on either side, the full variable domain is SAVISQKPSRDICQRGTSLTIQCQVDSQVTMMFWYRQQPGQSLTLIATANQGSEATYESGFVIDKFPISRPNLTFSTLTVSNMSPEDSSIYLCSVVYPPANTEAFFGQGTRLTVV.